These T cell receptor beta chains were read from a single sample in a study of cytomegalovirus exposure and HLA in healthy donors. Profiling relied on immunoSEQ multiplex PCR, and the TCRdb table lists in-frame clones only, not all of them. The table includes fewer than 350,000 clones, 85% to 90% detected once. Sample: PBMCs. The origin of the receptors is a woman aged 18-35 years in good health and CMV-seronegative. CDR3s include the opening cysteine and the closing phenylalanine or tryptophan. A D gene is named only where the DNA matches it firmly. Expanded clones get a size class; other rows say once, few or many, or leave the size out.

V gene	D gene	J gene	clone size	CDR3 DNA	CDR3 protein
TRBV5-1	-	TRBJ1-1	-	TGCGCCAGCAGCCCGGGGGGGAATGAAGCTTTCTTT	CASSPGGNEAFF
TRBV10-1	TRBD1	TRBJ2-7	-	TGCGCCAGCAGTGACGGACAGGGACCTGGCGAGCAGTACTTC	CASSDGQGPGEQYF
TRBV10-3	-	TRBJ2-1	-	TGTGCCATCAGGCAGGGTATCCTCAATGAGCAGTTCTTC	CAIRQGILNEQFF
TRBV2	-	TRBJ2-7	-	TGTGCCAGCAGCCTATATGGTGCAGGGGAGATTATGTACGAGCAGTACTTC	CASSLYGAGEIMYEQYF
TRBV11-2	TRBD1	TRBJ1-2	-	TGTGCCAGCAGCTTAGTCATGGACAGGGTTGGCTATGGCTACACCTTC	CASSLVMDRVGYGYTF
TRBV28	TRBD1	TRBJ2-7	-	TGTGCCAGCAGTCCCAGGACAGGGATCTACGAGCAGTACTTC	CASSPRTGIYEQYF
TRBV29-1	-	TRBJ1-1	-	TGCAGCGCTATGAGGGGGATGAAAACTGAAGCTTTCTTT	CSAMRGMKTEAFF
TRBV2	TRBD2	TRBJ2-1	-	TGTGCCAGTAAATCTAGCGGGGGCTACAATGAGCAGTTCTTC	CASKSSGGYNEQFF
TRBV4-2	-	TRBJ2-5	few	TGTGCCAGCAGCCGCGGCCAAGATGGTATAAAGACCCAGTACTTC	CASSRGQDGIKTQYF
TRBV30	-	TRBJ2-1	-	TGTGCCTGGAGGGCGGGGGCGTACAATGAGCAGTTCTTC	CAWRAGAYNEQFF
TRBV7-2	-	TRBJ1-2	-	TGTGCCAGCAGCTTAACCAGCTATGGCTACACCTTC	CASSLTSYGYTF
TRBV7-9	TRBD1	TRBJ1-4	-	TGTGCCAGCAGCGTCTCAGGGGGCGGTAATGAAAAACTGTTTTTT	CASSVSGGGNEKLFF
TRBV11-2	-	TRBJ2-7	once	TGTGCCAGCAGCTCACAGGGTTACGAGCAGTACTTC	CASSSQGYEQYF
TRBV27	-	TRBJ1-5	once	TGTGCCAGCAGTTTATGGGGCAGGGTTAATCAGCCCCAGCATTTT	CASSLWGRVNQPQHF
TRBV2	-	TRBJ1-6	-	TGTGCCAGCAGAAAACAGGGTAATTCACCCCTCCACTTT	CASRKQGNSPLHF
TRBV9	TRBD1	TRBJ1-1	-	TGTGCCAGCAGCCTGAGCCGGGGACAGGGGAACACTGAAGCTTTCTTT	CASSLSRGQGNTEAFF